One and the same sample provided the 26 T cell receptor beta chains below, sequenced in a study of sequential checkpoint blockade in melanoma. Clones were sequenced by immunoSEQ multiplex PCR, and TCRdb holds only the in-frame ones, with some missing. The top ten hold roughly a fifth of the sample, which has approximately 31,000 clones, 86% seen once. Noted treatment: randomized to nivolumab then ipilimumab (arm A) or the reverse (arm B). The sequences come from CD8+ T cells sorted from blood (inferred from file names), collected from a patient given nivolumab and ipilimumab in sequence. These receptors were taken from a human donor with melanoma.

V gene TRBV6-1 combines with J gene TRBJ2-7; no clear D. Germline CDR1 MNHNS, CDR2 SASEGT. The CDR3 is 13 residues long. Trimming pared 7 bases from V and 1 base from J, leaving 11 bases between. CDR3 residues: CASTPTQSYEQYF. The CDR3 DNA is TGTGCCAGCACCCCGACACAATCCTACGAGCAGTACTTC.

CDR3 nucleotides: TGTGCCAGCAGTGTCAGGGGAAGTGGCGTCTATGGCTACACCTTC. Protein product: CASSVRGSGVYGYTF. V gene TRBV25-1 combines with J gene TRBJ1-2; D possibly corresponds to TRBD1 (6 bases). V was cut by 4 bases and J by 4 bases, with 16 bases left in between. Germline CDR1 MGHDK, CDR2 SYGVNS. The CDR3 has 15 amino acids.

This clone is labeled as medium-sized. The chain combines TRBV28 with TRBJ1-6, with TRBD1 matching over 9 bases. The junction had 7 bases not matched to a gene; V was cut back by 6 bases and J by 10 bases. Germline-derived CDR1 and CDR2 are MDHEN and SYDVKM. The CDR3 runs 14 residues. The CDR3 DNA follows: TGTGCCAGCAGGTACAGGGGGCATCGGTCACCCCTCCACTTT. This gives the protein CASRYRGHRSPLHF.

The J gene is TRBJ2-5, the V gene TRBV11-2; TRBD1 aligns across 8 bases. V trimming: 5 bases; J trimming: 5 bases; junction bases outside the gene matches: 13. CDR3 length: 16 amino acids. CDR1 and CDR2 (germline): SGHAT, FQNNGV. CDR3 DNA sequence: TGTGCCAGCAGCCCGTGGACAGGGCGGGGCAGGGAGACCCAGTACTTC. It yields the protein CASSPWTGRGRETQYF.

The J gene is TRBJ2-1, the V gene TRBV7-6, with no clear D. This CDR3 is built from 12 residues. The germline V gene has CDR1 SGHVS and CDR2 FNYEAQ. The V end lost 5 bases, the J end lost 6 bases, and 8 bases lay between the germline ends. CDR3 protein: CASSLTGNEQFF. The CDR3, as DNA: TGTGCCAGCAGCCTCACCGGCAATGAGCAGTTCTTC.

V is TRBV5-1 and J is TRBJ1-2, with 9 nucleotides matching TRBD1. Trimming at V came to 1 base and at J to 7 bases, leaving 2 bases not matched to a gene. This CDR3 has 13 residues. Germline CDR1 is SGHRS and CDR2 is YFSETQ. The CDR3: CASSLTGGVGYTF. The CDR3 nucleotides are TGCGCCAGCAGCTTGACAGGGGGCGTTGGCTACACCTTC.

The chain recombines TRBV19 with TRBJ2-7, with D possibly being TRBD1 (6 bases). The V gene's germline CDR1 is LNHDA and CDR2 SQIVND (reference sequence). This CDR3 has 13 amino acids. The ends were cut back, 5 bases at V and 0 bases at J, with 8 bases in the middle. CDR3 amino acids: CASSVDSSYEQYF. CDR3 bases: TGTGCCAGTAGTGTGGACAGCTCCTACGAGCAGTACTTC.

The V call is TRBV28, the J call TRBJ2-2; 8 positions match TRBD1. V was pared by 4 bases and J by 1 base, with 5 bases of the junction left unmatched. The germline CDR1 and CDR2 sequences are MDHEN and SYDVKM. The CDR3 extends over 16 amino acids. The CDR3 reads CASSSYRGLNTGELFF. CDR3 bases: TGTGCCAGCAGTTCGTACAGGGGGTTGAACACCGGGGAGCTGTTTTTT.

The V and J genes are TRBV25-1 and TRBJ1-2, with 8 bases matching TRBD1. This CDR3 region has 17 residues. Per the germline V gene, CDR1 is MGHDK and CDR2 is SYGVNS. The junction had 18 bases not matched to a gene; V was cut back by 4 bases and J by 8 bases. The CDR3 DNA reads TGTGCCAGCAGTGGCTCGAGAGGACAGGGTCCCGTTCGCGGCTACACCTTC. Translating gives CASSGSRGQGPVRGYTF.

This clone came up once. Sequence at one end of the junction differs from germline and may be a read error. The chain joins TRBV11-2 to TRBJ2-7; a possible D gene is TRBD2 (6 bases). Per germline, CDR1 SGHAT and CDR2 FQNNGV. The CDR3 spans 15 residues. The CDR3 is CASSLGQVWGETQYF. In DNA form, the CDR3 reads TGTGCCAGCAGCTTGGGGCAGGTTTGGGGGGAGACCCAGTACTTT.

The CDR3 protein is CASSLARVDYGYTF. CDR3 in DNA: TGTGCCAGCAGTTTAGCCAGGGTAGACTATGGCTACACCTTC. V is TRBV28 and J is TRBJ1-2, with D possibly matching TRBD1 (5 bases). CDR1 MDHEN and CDR2 SYDVKM come from the germline V gene. This CDR3 contains 14 residues. Trimming took off 2 bases at V and 3 bases at J, with 10 bases between the two ends.

CDR3 DNA: TGTGCCAGCAGTGAATTCCCGGGAAACAACTATGGCTACACCTTC. It specifies CASSEFPGNNYGYTF. The rearrangement joins TRBV6-1 to TRBJ1-2, with D hard to call. Trimming cost V 2 bases and J 2 bases, with 12 bases left between them. In germline, CDR1 is MNHNS, CDR2 SASEGT. This CDR3 spans 15 amino acids.

V is TRBV2 and J is TRBJ2-7; 8 bases are a match to TRBD1. The CDR3 loop spans 12 amino acids. Germline CDR1 SNHLY, CDR2 FYNNEI. V trimming: 8 bases; J trimming: 6 bases; junction bases outside the gene matches: 6. The DNA for the CDR3 is TGTGCCAGCGGACAGGGATTCCTCGAGCAGTACTTC. It codes for CASGQGFLEQYF.

The chain combines TRBV11-2 with TRBJ2-1; D perhaps matches TRBD1 (5 bases). Germline V gene lookup returns CDR1 SGHAT and CDR2 FQNNGV. This CDR3 comprises 13 residues. V lost 1 base to trimming and J lost 4 bases, with 5 bases between them. The CDR3 sequence: CASSLGQYNEQFF. CDR3 DNA sequence: TGTGCCAGCAGCTTAGGACAGTACAATGAGCAGTTCTTC.

The chain combines TRBV5-4 with TRBJ2-2; no reliable D call. The V end was cut by 4 bases, the J end by 6 bases, with 10 bases between. The CDR3 spans 13 residues. Per the germline V gene, CDR1 is SGHNT and CDR2 is YYREEE (reference sequence). In DNA, the CDR3 is TGTGCCAGCAGCACCGAGGTGGCCGGGGAGCTGTTTTTT. Its translation: CASSTEVAGELFF.

This chain uses TRBV4-3 with TRBJ2-1, with 10 bases fitting TRBD2. Germline-derived CDR1 and CDR2 are LGHNA and YSLEER. V lost 0 bases to trimming and J lost 4 bases; unmatched junction nucleotides: 15. The CDR3 totals 20 residues. DNA for the CDR3: TGCGCCAGCAGCCAAGATTTGGGACCTATAGCGGGGGGACCTTACAATGAGCAGTTCTTC. As protein: CASSQDLGPIAGGPYNEQFF.

The chain combines TRBV10-3 with TRBJ2-5; 8 nucleotides agree with TRBD1. The J call may be incorrect, as the DNA end agrees better with TRBJ2-7. The germline CDR1 and CDR2 sequences are ENHRY and SYGVKD. This CDR3 spans 13 amino acids. CDR3 loop: CAIARDRNYEQYF. The DNA for the CDR3 is TGTGCCATCGCGCGGGACAGGAACTACGAGCAGTACTTC.

This clone was seen just once. The rearrangement links TRBV7-2 to TRBJ2-1; D perhaps matches TRBD1 (6 bases). Germline CDR1 is SGHTA and CDR2 is FQGNSA. This CDR3 is 14 amino acids long. Trimming took off 3 bases at V and 7 bases at J, with 13 bases between the two ends. The CDR3 coding sequence is TGTGCCAGCAGCTTGGCCCCAGGGGTGAATGAGCAGTTCTTC. It yields the protein CASSLAPGVNEQFF.

V gene TRBV4-3 combines with J gene TRBJ2-3; 7 bases line up with TRBD1. Germline CDR1 reads LGHNA; CDR2 reads YSLEER. V was clipped by 8 bases and J by 1 base; unmatched bases: 12. The CDR3 has 16 amino acids. The CDR3 coding sequence is TGCGCCAGCGGATACATGCCAGGGGGTGGCACAGATACGCAGTATTTT. Its translation is CASGYMPGGGTDTQYF.

The chain carries TRBV4-3 and TRBJ2-7; 14 bases match TRBD2. V trimming: 4 bases; J trimming: 3 bases; junction bases outside the gene matches: 5. This CDR3 has 16 amino acids. In germline, CDR1 is LGHNA, CDR2 YSLEER. For the CDR3, the DNA is TGCGCCAGCAGCCCCGGGACTAGCGGGGGCCGCTACGAGCAGTACTTC. This codes for CASSPGTSGGRYEQYF.

The CDR3 DNA sequence: TGTGCCAGCAAACCGGGGGGGAGGGACACCGGGGAGCTGTTTTTT. Translating it yields CASKPGGRDTGELFF. V is TRBV6-6 and J is TRBJ2-2; 8 positions agree with TRBD2. There are 15 residues in the CDR3. Germline lookup yields CDR1 MNHNY and CDR2 SVGAGI (reference sequence). After removal of 7 bases from V and 3 bases from J, the junction contained 7 bases not matched to a gene.

This clone has more than one count but fewer than ten. The gene calls are TRBV11-2 and TRBJ1-2; D is unclear. V lost 3 bases to trimming and J lost 2 bases, with 10 bases between them. The CDR3 has 14 residues. Looked up from germline, CDR1 is SGHAT and CDR2 is FQNNGV. The CDR3 protein is CASSFSTENYGYTF. The CDR3 nucleotides read TGTGCCAGCAGCTTTAGTACAGAGAACTATGGCTACACCTTC.

With regard to this clone: One end of the junction varies from germline; a read error may be responsible. V is TRBV2 and J is TRBJ2-1; tentative D call: TRBD2 (6 bases). Germline lookup yields CDR1 SNHLY and CDR2 FYNNEI. The CDR3 totals 11 residues. For the CDR3, the DNA is TGCAAAGGACTATCCTACAATGAGCAGTTCTTC. Translation gives CKGLSYNEQFF.

The chain has TRBV5-6 and TRBJ2-7; 12 bases map to TRBD1. Germline V gene data show CDR1 as SGHDT and CDR2 as YYEEEE. J lost 4 bases, V lost 5 bases, and 16 bases had no gene match. This CDR3 spans 18 amino acids. The CDR3 sequence: CASRFLYRDRGLMYEQYF. CDR3 sequence (DNA): TGTGCCAGCAGGTTTCTGTACCGGGACAGGGGGCTTATGTACGAGCAGTACTTC.

The rearrangement joins TRBV5-4 to TRBJ2-7; 14 bases map to TRBD2. J was trimmed by 3 bases and V by 4 bases; bases with no gene match: 9. Germline V lookup: CDR1 SGHNT, CDR2 YYREEE (reference sequence). This CDR3 is built from 17 residues. CDR3 in DNA: TGTGCCAGCAGCGGGAGGGGGACTAGCGGGAGCAGCTACGAGCAGTACTTC. It translates to CASSGRGTSGSSYEQYF.

This rearrangement joins TRBV2 to TRBJ1-2, with TRBD1 identical over 10 bases. The V gene's germline CDR1 is SNHLY and CDR2 FYNNEI. Germline trimming cut 4 bases from V and 6 bases from J; bases unmatched to any gene: 2. There are 13 residues in the CDR3. CDR3 loop: CASSGQGAHGYTF. The CDR3 DNA is TGTGCCAGCAGTGGACAGGGGGCTCATGGCTACACCTTC.